The clone carrying this TCR beta chain was detected only a few times. What it binds is unknown. The source of the sample is a study of T cells after yellow fever vaccination. This CDR3 has 13 amino acids. Trimming removed 4 bases at V and 4 bases at J, with 10 bases between. CDR1 and CDR2 (germline): SEHNR, FQNEAQ (reference sequence). Notes on the study in general: Post-booster reappearance was seen for most primary-vaccination clones (around 96% CD4, 80% to 90% CD8).

Using its own MiXCR run on the 5' RACE reads, TCRdb lists one record per CDR3 protein. The sample holds just over 300,000 distinct CDR3 sequences, less than 4.5% seen once. This receptor was identified in a man aged 18 to 29 who received the YFV17D yellow fever vaccine. The chain recombines TRBV7-9 with TRBJ1-2, with D possibly matching TRBD1 (5 bases). The source material was PBMCs, sampled on the day of the yellow fever booster vaccination. CDR3: CASSSGDVYGYTF. The DNA for the CDR3 is TGTGCCAGCAGCTCCGGGGACGTCTATGGCTACACCTTC. Drawing the rest from reference TRBV7-9 and TRBJ1-2, the complete variable domain is DTGVSQNPRHKITKRGQNVTFRCDPISEHNRLYWYRQTLGQGPEFLTYFQNEAQLEKSRLLSDRFSAERPKGSFSTLEIQRTEQGDSAMYLCASSSGDVYGYTFGSGTRLTVV.